These 26 T cell receptor beta chains originate from one sample sequenced in a study of blood T cell repertoires in COVID-19 (dated by TCRdb to about 2020). Library construction relied on the immunoSEQ multiplex PCR assay. TCRdb re-hosts the immuneACCESS table, in-frame sequences only. Its copies lack some clones; in the studies checked, an unresolved V gene accounts for under half of them, and the cause for the rest is not known. Within this sample are under 250,000 clones, with approximately 90% of them counted one time only. The top ten hold 0.65% to 0.85% of the sample. Sequenced input: peripheral blood. These receptors originate from a man aged 40-50 years with acute or convalescent COVID-19.

The chain's CDR3 is CASTPNTGAHEQYF. The CDR3 region has the DNA TGTGCCAGCACCCCAAATACAGGGGCCCACGAGCAGTACTTC. The chain couples TRBV2 to TRBJ2-7, with 7 bases aligning to TRBD1. V dropped 7 bases and J dropped 5; count of bases not matched to a gene: 11. The CDR3 loop spans 14 amino acids. Per the germline V gene, CDR1 is SNHLY and CDR2 is FYNNEI. The full variable domain, its missing parts supplied by reference TRBV2 and TRBJ2-7, is EPEVTQTPSHQVTQMGQEVILRCVPISNHLYFYWYRQILGQKVEFLVSFYNNEISEKSEIFDDQFSVERPDGSNFTLKIRSTKLEDSAMYFCASTPNTGAHEQYFGPGTRLTVT.

V gene TRBV6-2 or TRBV6-3 combines with J gene TRBJ2-7; D possibly corresponds to TRBD2 (6 bases). Germline loops: CDR1 MNHEY, CDR2 SVGEGT. V lost 3 bases and J lost 3, with 12 bases in between. The CDR3 has 14 amino acids. The CDR3 loop reads CASSYSGKSYEQYF. Written as DNA, the CDR3 is TGTGCCAGCAGTTATAGCGGCAAAAGCTACGAGCAGTACTTC.

The chain uses TRBV27 and TRBJ1-6; D remains unclear. In germline, CDR1 is MNHEY, CDR2 SMNVEV (reference sequence). This CDR3 contains 14 residues. Trimming stripped 3 bases from V and 4 bases from J, with 7 bases between. CDR3 sequence (DNA): TGTGCCAGCAGTTTCCAGTTTTATAATTCACCCCTCCACTTT. This codes for CASSFQFYNSPLHF.

This clone was detected a few times. The rearrangement links TRBV18 to TRBJ2-7, with 7 positions matching TRBD1. With 4 bases clipped from V and 3 bases from J, the junction kept 3 bases outside the gene matches. CDR1 and CDR2 from the germline V gene are KGHSH and LQKENI. The length of the CDR3 is 13 residues. The CDR3 DNA reads as TGTGCCAGCTCACGACAGGGAAACTACGAGCAGTACTTC. Translation gives CASSRQGNYEQYF. The full variable domain, its missing parts supplied by reference TRBV18 and TRBJ2-7, is NAGVMQNPRHLVRRRGQEARLRCSPMKGHSHVYWYRQLPEEGLKFMVYLQKENIIDESGMPKERFSAEFPKEGPSILRIQQVVRGDSAAYFCASSRQGNYEQYFGPGTRLTVT.

V is TRBV7-8 and J is TRBJ2-5; 12 bases match TRBD2. V shed 4 bases and J 2 bases; nucleotides not matched to a gene: 5. Germline V gene sequence: CDR1 SGHVS, CDR2 FQNEAQ. CDR3 length: 16 amino acids. CDR3 bases: TGTGCCAGCAGCTCCGGAGGACTAGCGGGACAAGAGACCCAGTACTTC. Its translation: CASSSGGLAGQETQYF.

The chain joins TRBV24-1 to TRBJ2-7, with a tentative D call TRBD1 (5 bases). The germline V gene encodes CDR1 KGHDR and CDR2 SFDVKD. V lost 6 bases and J 1 base, leaving 9 bases between the germline ends. CDR3 length equals 13 residues. The CDR3 nucleotides read TGTGCCACCAGTACTGACAGATCCTACGAGCAGTACTTC. Translation: CATSTDRSYEQYF.

The gene calls are TRBV4-2 and TRBJ2-7, with TRBD1 matching over 7 bases. CDR3 length: 13 amino acids. The germline V gene has CDR1 LGHNA and CDR2 YNFKEQ. Losses at the gene ends were 4 bases for V and 6 bases for J; bases not matched to a gene: 6. The CDR3 region is CASSREGAFEQYF. CDR3 nucleotides: TGTGCCAGCAGCCGAGAGGGGGCGTTCGAGCAGTACTTC.

V is TRBV25-1 and J is TRBJ1-1; D is ambiguous. The CDR3 is 13 amino acids. Trimming cost V 10 bases and J 3 bases, with 15 bases left between them. Germline values: CDR1 MGHDK, CDR2 SYGVNS. The CDR3 protein is CATSSNQDTEAFF. The CDR3 coding sequence is TGTGCCACCTCATCGAACCAGGACACTGAAGCTTTCTTT.

The J gene is TRBJ2-3, the V gene TRBV9; maybe TRBD2 (6 bases). Trimming removed 0 bases from V and 6 bases from J, with 17 bases in between. Germline CDR1 and CDR2: SGDLS and YYNGEE. The CDR3 contains 16 residues. The CDR3 loop reads CASSVGHGGSVDTQYF. CDR3 in DNA: TGTGCCAGCAGCGTAGGTCACGGGGGTAGTGTGGATACGCAGTATTTT. The full variable domain, its missing parts supplied by reference TRBV9 and TRBJ2-3, is DSGVTQTPKHLITATGQRVTLRCSPRSGDLSVYWYQQSLDQGLQFLIQYYNGEERAKGNILERFSAQQFPDLHSELNLSSLELGDSALYFCASSVGHGGSVDTQYFGPGTRLTVL.

The chain carries TRBV19 and TRBJ2-2; no clear D. V was cut by 5 bases and J by 0 bases, with 16 bases left in between. Germline V gene sequence: CDR1 LNHDA, CDR2 SQIVND (reference sequence). The CDR3 contains 17 residues. The DNA for the CDR3 is TGTGCCAGTAGTCCCCAGGCGACAATCACGAACACCGGGGAGCTGTTTTTT. Protein sequence: CASSPQATITNTGELFF.

This chain links TRBV2 with TRBJ2-5; no definite D call. Germline V gene sequence: CDR1 SNHLY, CDR2 FYNNEI. The CDR3 is made up of 10 amino acids. V was trimmed by 6 bases and J by 5 bases, leaving 4 bases between them. The chain's CDR3 is CASRGETQYF. The CDR3 DNA follows: TGTGCCAGCAGGGGCGAGACCCAGTACTTC.

The chain couples TRBV16 to TRBJ2-7; D remains ambiguous. With 2 bases removed from V and 0 bases from J, the gap between germline ends came to 5 bases. This CDR3 is built from 13 residues. Looked up from germline, CDR1 is KGHSY and CDR2 is FQNENV. The CDR3 spells CASSQGSSYEQYF. The CDR3 DNA reads TGTGCCAGCAGCCAAGGCAGCTCCTACGAGCAGTACTTC.

V usage is TRBV19 and J usage is TRBJ2-3; D gene ambiguous. From germline, CDR1 is LNHDA and CDR2 SQIVND (reference sequence). The V gene lost 7 bases and the J gene lost 6 bases, with 14 bases spanning the gap. This CDR3 region has 13 residues. CDR3 sequence (DNA): TGTGCCAGTAAGGCGGCCCGTCCGGATACGCAGTATTTT. Its translation is CASKAARPDTQYF.

The V gene is TRBV12-3 or TRBV12-4, the J gene TRBJ2-5; weak D call: TRBD1 (5 bases). Trimming cost V 1 base and J 5 bases, with 8 bases left between them. This CDR3 spans 13 amino acids. CDR3 bases: TGTGCCAGCAGTTTAGGACAGATGGAGACCCAGTACTTC. Protein product: CASSLGQMETQYF.

The V call is TRBV7-8, the J call TRBJ2-2, with 14 bases fitting TRBD2. Germline V gives CDR1 SGHVS, CDR2 FQNEAQ. Trimming at V came to 5 bases and at J to 6 bases, leaving 5 bases not matched to a gene. The CDR3 spans 16 residues. The DNA of the CDR3 is TGTGCCAGCAGCCTGGGACTAGCGGGGGAGGCCGGGGAGCTGTTTTTT. It encodes CASSLGLAGEAGELFF.

The rearrangement joins TRBV5-1 to TRBJ1-3; tentative D call: TRBD1 (6 bases). Germline values: CDR1 SGHRS, CDR2 YFSETQ. This CDR3 region has 14 residues. V was cut by 3 bases and J by 4 bases, with 11 bases left in between. DNA for the CDR3: TGCGCCAGCAGCTCCCAGGGGAAGGGAAACACCATATATTTT. It codes for CASSSQGKGNTIYF. The whole variable domain, remainder taken from reference TRBV5-1 and TRBJ1-3, is KAGVTQTPRYLIKTRGQQVTLSCSPISGHRSVSWYQQTPGQGLQFLFEYFSETQRNKGNFPGRFSGRQFSNSRSEMNVSTLELGDSALYLCASSSQGKGNTIYFGEGSWLTVV.

V gene TRBV19 combines with J gene TRBJ2-3; 9 nucleotides agree with TRBD1. Germline values: CDR1 LNHDA, CDR2 SQIVND (reference sequence). Trimming removed 4 bases from V and 10 bases from J; junction bases left unmatched: 9. This CDR3 comprises 14 residues. The CDR3 here is CASSTDRGRPSQYF. Written as DNA, the CDR3 is TGTGCCAGTAGTACGGACAGGGGAAGGCCATCGCAGTATTTT. Supplemented by reference TRBV19 and TRBJ2-3, the full variable domain reads DGGITQSPKYLFRKEGQNVTLSCEQNLNHDAMYWYRQDPGQGLRLIYYSQIVNDFQKGDIAEGYSVSREKKESFPLTVTSAQKNPTAFYLCASSTDRGRPSQYFGPGTRLTVL.

The chain recombines TRBV18 with TRBJ1-4; D perhaps matches TRBD1 (5 bases). The germline V gene encodes CDR1 KGHSH and CDR2 LQKENI. V was clipped by 2 bases and J by 4 bases, with 14 bases between them. The CDR3 contains 16 residues. The CDR3 region has the DNA TGTGCCAGCTCACCAACAGAGCGGGACCGTAATGAAAAACTGTTTTTT. Amino acid sequence: CASSPTERDRNEKLFF.

This chain links TRBV7-2 with TRBJ1-2; TRBD1 matches 9 bases. The CDR3 is made up of 14 amino acids. Germline V gene lookup returns CDR1 SGHTA and CDR2 FQGNSA. V gave up 5 bases and J gave up 5 bases; unmatched junction bases: 6. The chain's CDR3 is CASSPLGQGYGYTF. The CDR3 DNA follows: TGTGCCAGCAGCCCTCTGGGACAGGGTTATGGCTACACCTTC. Supplemented by reference TRBV7-2 and TRBJ1-2, the full variable domain reads GAGVSQSPSNKVTEKGKDVELRCDPISGHTALYWYRQSLGQGLEFLIYFQGNSAPDKSGLPSDRFSAERTGGSVSTLTIQRTQQEDSAVYLCASSPLGQGYGYTFGSGTRLTVV.

This rearrangement joins TRBV5-1 to TRBJ2-5; the match to TRBD1 covers 12 bases. Germline assignment: CDR1 SGHRS and CDR2 YFSETQ. The CDR3 is 14 amino acids. J gave up 4 bases and V 5 bases, and 3 bases lay outside the gene matches. The CDR3 region is CASRGQGAIETQYF. The CDR3 region has the DNA TGCGCCAGCAGGGGACAGGGGGCTATAGAGACCCAGTACTTC.

The chain carries TRBV2 and TRBJ1-6; D remains ambiguous. Trimming left V 2 bases short and J 5 bases short, with 10 bases between. Per the germline V gene, CDR1 is SNHLY and CDR2 is FYNNEI. The CDR3 runs to 15 residues. The CDR3 sequence: CASSEPGGDNSPLHF. The CDR3 DNA reads TGTGCCAGCAGTGAACCAGGAGGTGATAATTCACCCCTCCACTTT.

CDR3 bases: TGCAGTGCAAGTAGCGGGGGGGCCAGAGAGACCCAGTACTTC. Its protein is CSASSGGARETQYF. The chain links TRBV20-1 to TRBJ2-5, with 11 bases matching TRBD2. Germline trimming cut 6 bases from V and 4 bases from J; bases unmatched to any gene: 7. Germline CDR1 reads DFQATT; CDR2 reads SNEGSKA (reference sequence). This CDR3 is built from 14 residues.

The chain joins TRBV7-8 to TRBJ1-3; no clear D. CDR1 SGHVS and CDR2 FQNEAQ come from the germline V gene. The V end was cut by 5 bases, the J end by 3 bases, with 17 bases between. This CDR3 spans 16 amino acids. This chain's CDR3 is CASSVEAREGGNTIYF. The CDR3 DNA reads TGTGCCAGCAGCGTGGAAGCGAGGGAGGGTGGAAACACCATATATTTT.

The chain uses TRBV6-1 and TRBJ2-7; 7 bases fit TRBD2. This CDR3 region has 15 residues. V trimming: 2 bases; J trimming: 3 bases; junction bases outside the gene matches: 7. Germline CDR1 is MNHNS and CDR2 is SASEGT. Here the CDR3 reads CASSETRAGYYEQYF. CDR3 nucleotides: TGTGCCAGCAGTGAAACAAGAGCGGGATACTACGAGCAGTACTTC.

The chain carries TRBV10-1 and TRBJ2-7; D is ambiguous. The germline V gene encodes CDR1 WNHNN and CDR2 SYGVQD (reference sequence). This CDR3 has 12 amino acids. V was trimmed by 7 bases and J by 3 bases, leaving 10 bases between them. The CDR3, as DNA: TGCGCCAGCATTTTACATGTCTACGAGCAGTACTTC. Translated, it gives CASILHVYEQYF.

The rearrangement joins TRBV29-1 to TRBJ2-7; TRBD1 might be the D (6 bases). The CDR3 consists of 13 residues. V was pared by 4 bases and J by 0 bases, with 10 bases between. Germline V gives CDR1 SQVTM, CDR2 ANQGSEA. CDR3: CSVGRDNSYEQYF. The CDR3 bases are TGCAGCGTTGGCCGGGACAACTCCTACGAGCAGTACTTC.